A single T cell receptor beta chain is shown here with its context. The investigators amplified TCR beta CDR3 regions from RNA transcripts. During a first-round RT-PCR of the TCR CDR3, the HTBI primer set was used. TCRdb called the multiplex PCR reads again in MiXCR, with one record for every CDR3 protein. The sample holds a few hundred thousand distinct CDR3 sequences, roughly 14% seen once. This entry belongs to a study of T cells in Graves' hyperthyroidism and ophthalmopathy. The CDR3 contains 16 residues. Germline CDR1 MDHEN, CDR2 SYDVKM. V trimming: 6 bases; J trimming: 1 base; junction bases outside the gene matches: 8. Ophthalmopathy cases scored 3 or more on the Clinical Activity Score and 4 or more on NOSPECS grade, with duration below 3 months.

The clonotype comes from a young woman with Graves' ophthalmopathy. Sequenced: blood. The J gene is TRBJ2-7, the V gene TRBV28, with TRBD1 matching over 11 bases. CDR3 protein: CASRIGTGGGSYEQYF. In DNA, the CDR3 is TGTGCCAGCAGAATAGGGACAGGGGGAGGTTCCTACGAGCAGTACTTC.